Each of the 3 T cell receptor beta chains below was sequenced from the same sample in a study of long-term antiretroviral therapy in people with HIV. Sequencing used immunoSEQ v3.0 at survey level. The assay was immunoSEQ multiplex PCR, and TCRdb's table has in-frame clones only and misses some. The table records roughly 25,000 clones, 75% to 85% of them present only once. Sequenced material: unsorted PBMCs, taken 0.5 years after starting antiretroviral therapy. These TCRs come from a woman between 40 and 55 years old with HIV.

The gene calls are TRBV25-1 and TRBJ1-6; the D is unclear. Trimming shortened V by 2 bases and J by 0 bases, and 11 bases separated the two germline ends. The CDR3 length is 17 residues. The germline V gene encodes CDR1 MGHDK and CDR2 SYGVNS. The CDR3 DNA reads TGTGCCAGCAGTGAAGGAGTCAGCTACTCCTATAATTCACCCCTCCACTTT. Amino acids: CASSEGVSYSYNSPLHF. Looking up the rest from reference TRBV25-1 and TRBJ1-6 gives the full variable domain: EADIYQTPRYLVIGTGKKITLECSQTMGHDKMYWYQQDPGMELHLIHYSYGVNSTEKGDLSSESTVSRIRTEHFPLTLESARPSHTSQYLCASSEGVSYSYNSPLHFGNGTRLTVT.

The chain carries TRBV5-1 and TRBJ2-1; 10 nucleotides agree with TRBD2. CDR3 length equals 16 residues. After removal of 4 bases from V and 7 bases from J, the junction contained 11 bases not matched to a gene. CDR1 and CDR2 (germline): SGHRS, YFSETQ. The CDR3: CASSDTTSGVKNEQFF. The CDR3 DNA is TGCGCCAGCAGCGATACCACTAGCGGGGTTAAGAATGAGCAGTTCTTC.

The chain recombines TRBV5-1 with TRBJ1-6; 8 positions agree with TRBD1. This CDR3 region has 14 residues. V gave up 3 bases and J gave up 7 bases; unmatched junction bases: 3. In germline, CDR1 is SGHRS, CDR2 YFSETQ. This chain's CDR3 is CASSWDRPNSPLHF. CDR3 nucleotide sequence: TGCGCCAGCAGCTGGGACAGGCCCAATTCACCCCTCCACTTT.